The T cell receptor beta chain described here comes from a study of shared T cell receptors in the human thymus. Sequencing was performed with immunoSEQ multiplex PCR; in TCRdb, only in-frame clones are kept and a portion is missing. The sample shows about 610,000 clones, 70% to 90% of them seen only once. The sample was also reused in another study, on human thymus T cells. That investigation notes: Resections were taken during corrective heart surgery, and the thymus tissue came from these.

Sequencing was performed on thymocytes. The source of this sequence is a boy younger than two with a congenital heart defect.

The CDR3 DNA reads as TGCGCCAGCAGCCAAGTCCCTGGCGGGAGGGAGTCCTACGAGCAGTACTTC. Its translation is CASSQVPGGRESYEQYF. The chain links TRBV4-3 to TRBJ2-7; the match to TRBD2 covers 9 bases. The germline V gene encodes CDR1 LGHNA and CDR2 YSLEER. This CDR3 spans 17 amino acids. Trimming removed 1 base from V and 1 base from J; junction bases left unmatched: 8.